The 8 T cell receptor beta chains listed next were all sequenced from one sample in a study of T cells in Graves' hyperthyroidism and ophthalmopathy. The TCR beta CDR3 regions underwent amplification using RNA transcripts as the source. A set of HTBI primers served as the primers for a first-round RT-PCR of the TCR CDR3. TCRdb independently ran MiXCR on the multiplex PCR reads; one entry per CDR3 protein. The data show a few hundred thousand distinct CDR3 sequences, less than 25% seen once. Sequencing used blood. The receptors derive from a woman aged 70 to 79 with Graves' ophthalmopathy.

V and J are TRBV24-1 and TRBJ2-1, with a tentative D call TRBD2 (5 bases). The germline V gene has CDR1 KGHDR and CDR2 SFDVKD. Trimming removed 6 bases at V and 8 bases at J, with 7 bases between. The CDR3 covers 11 residues. The CDR3 here is CATSSEDEQFF. CDR3 DNA sequence: TGTGCCACCAGTTCGGAGGATGAGCAGTTCTTC.

This clonotype was detected only a few times. The chain carries TRBV20-1 and TRBJ1-1, with TRBD1 identical over 7 bases. V was pared by 3 bases and J by 5 bases, with 6 bases of the junction left unmatched. Germline assignment: CDR1 DFQATT and CDR2 SNEGSKA (reference sequence). The CDR3 is 13 amino acids. CDR3 protein: CSARRQGGTEAFF. The DNA of the CDR3 is TGCAGTGCTAGGAGGCAGGGGGGGACTGAAGCTTTCTTT.

The rearrangement joins TRBV7-8 to TRBJ2-5; 11 positions match TRBD1. Per germline, CDR1 SGHVS and CDR2 FQNEAQ. The length of the CDR3 is 17 residues. The J segment lost 5 bases and the V segment lost 1 base, leaving 9 bases of the junction unmatched. CDR3 loop: CASSLGIGQGARETQYF. The CDR3 region has the DNA TGTGCCAGCAGCTTAGGTATAGGACAGGGGGCCAGGGAGACCCAGTACTTC. Full variable domain (outside the CDR3, taken from reference TRBV7-8 and TRBJ2-5): GAGVSQSPRYKVAKRGQDVALRCDPISGHVSLFWYQQALGQGPEFLTYFQNEAQLDKSGLPSDRFFAERPEGSVSTLKIQRTQQEDSAVYLCASSLGIGQGARETQYFGPGTRLLVL.

The chain uses TRBV5-1 and TRBJ2-2; no clear D. Germline V gives CDR1 SGHRS, CDR2 YFSETQ. CDR3 length: 15 residues. Between the trimmed V and J ends, which lost 4 bases and 4 bases, there was a span of 14 bases. CDR3 DNA: TGCGCCAGCAGCCCCCAAGGGCGGAGCACCGGGGAGCTGTTTTTT. As protein: CASSPQGRSTGELFF. Based on the CDR3 plus reference TRBV5-1 and TRBJ2-2, the full variable domain is KAGVTQTPRYLIKTRGQQVTLSCSPISGHRSVSWYQQTPGQGLQFLFEYFSETQRNKGNFPGRFSGRQFSNSRSEMNVSTLELGDSALYLCASSPQGRSTGELFFGEGSRLTVL.

This clonotype was counted only a few times. This chain joins TRBV5-4 and TRBJ2-7, with D tentatively TRBD2 (6 bases). CDR3 length: 15 residues. The V end lost 4 bases, the J end lost 9 bases, and 23 bases lay between the germline ends. Per germline, CDR1 SGHNT and CDR2 YYREEE (reference sequence). CDR3 sequence reads: CASSPPGGGFSGQYF. CDR3 DNA sequence: TGTGCCAGCAGCCCCCCCGGGGGTGGATTCTCCGGGCAGTACTTC.

This clonotype has ten or more counts. This chain joins TRBV20-1 and TRBJ2-1, with TRBD2 as a possible D gene (6 bases). The CDR3 is 12 residues long. CDR1 DFQATT and CDR2 SNEGSKA come from the germline V gene (reference sequence). V was pared by 3 bases and J by 8 bases, with 11 bases between. The CDR3 here is CSARSGRYEQFF. As DNA, the CDR3 is TGCAGTGCTAGGTCGGGGAGGTATGAGCAGTTCTTC.

This chain connects TRBV2 to TRBJ2-1, with 9 positions matching TRBD2. The V gene's germline CDR1 is SNHLY and CDR2 FYNNEI. With V trimmed by 2 bases and J by 7 bases, 15 bases remained unmatched. This CDR3 is 18 amino acids long. The CDR3 sequence is CASSELAWTSEGGNEQFF. For the CDR3, the DNA is TGTGCCAGCAGTGAACTAGCCTGGACTAGCGAGGGGGGAAATGAGCAGTTCTTC.

The chain joins TRBV6-5 to TRBJ2-7; D is possibly TRBD1 or TRBD2 (5 bases each). Germline lookup yields CDR1 MNHEY and CDR2 SVGAGI. V was cut by 0 bases and J by 0 bases, with 12 bases left in between. The CDR3 runs to 16 residues. In DNA form, the CDR3 reads TGTGCCAGCAGTTACTCACGCTCGGGGACCTCCTACGAGCAGTACTTC. Residues: CASSYSRSGTSYEQYF.